A single TCR beta chain is shown here with its context. The data are from a study of blood T cell repertoires in COVID-19. Clones were sequenced by immunoSEQ multiplex PCR, and TCRdb holds only the in-frame ones, with some missing. The repertoire consists of 150,000 or so clones, with approximately 93% occurring once and the leading ten covering just under 2%. CDR1 is MGHRA and CDR2 is YSYEKL in the germline V gene. V lost 1 base and J lost 4; bases outside the gene matches: 18. The CDR3 contains 20 residues. This rearrangement joins TRBV4-1 to TRBJ2-5; 10 bases line up with TRBD2. The clonotype was recovered from a woman aged 55-75 years with COVID-19, enrolled during active disease. The sequencing input was peripheral blood. The DNA of the CDR3 is TGCGCCAGCAGCCAAGTCGGGCTAGCGGGGGTGTTCCGAACTTTAGAGACCCAGTACTTC. It yields the protein CASSQVGLAGVFRTLETQYF.